Below are 3 T cell receptor beta chains sequenced from a single sample in a study of cytomegalovirus exposure and HLA in healthy donors (dated by TCRdb to about 2017). The method behind the library was the immunoSEQ multiplex PCR assay. TCRdb took over this immuneACCESS table, retaining in-frame rearrangements with V and J assigned. Such tables are incomplete; in checked studies, under half of the missing clones stem from an unresolved V gene, and the remainder is unexplained. In all, the sample holds approximately 120,000 clones, and 95% to 97% of those were seen once. The ten largest clones represent 1.5% to 2% of the sample. Sequences were obtained from PBMCs. The receptors were sampled from a man between 18 and 29 years old in good health and CMV-seronegative.

The chain recombines TRBV5-1 with TRBJ2-3; TRBD1 matches at 8 bases. The germline gives CDR1 SGHRS, CDR2 YFSETQ. The CDR3 covers 14 residues. V shed 4 bases and J 2 bases; nucleotides not matched to a gene: 3. The CDR3 loop is CASSPGQVTDTQYF. DNA for the CDR3: TGCGCCAGCAGCCCGGGACAGGTCACAGATACGCAGTATTTT.

This chain links TRBV18 with TRBJ2-2; 9 positions match TRBD1. There are 16 residues in the CDR3. Germline CDR1 KGHSH, CDR2 LQKENI. V shed 2 bases and J 4 bases; nucleotides not matched to a gene: 5. DNA for the CDR3: TGTGCCAGCTCACCATTAAGGACAGGGGTCACCGGGGAGCTGTTTTTT. Translated: CASSPLRTGVTGELFF.

The chain uses TRBV13 and TRBJ2-1; the D gene is possibly TRBD2 (6 bases). Germline assignment: CDR1 PRHDT and CDR2 FYEKMQ (reference sequence). CDR3 length: 15 residues. Trimming removed 5 bases from V and 2 bases from J, with 13 bases in between. CDR3 amino acids: CASSPYSGAYNEQFF. The CDR3 DNA is TGTGCCAGCAGCCCTTACTCGGGAGCCTACAATGAGCAGTTCTTC. Supplemented by reference TRBV13 and TRBJ2-1, the full variable domain reads AAGVIQSPRHLIKEKRETATLKCYPIPRHDTVYWYQQGPGQDPQFLISFYEKMQSDKGSIPDRFSAQQFSDYHSELNMSSLELGDSALYFCASSPYSGAYNEQFFGPGTRLTVL.